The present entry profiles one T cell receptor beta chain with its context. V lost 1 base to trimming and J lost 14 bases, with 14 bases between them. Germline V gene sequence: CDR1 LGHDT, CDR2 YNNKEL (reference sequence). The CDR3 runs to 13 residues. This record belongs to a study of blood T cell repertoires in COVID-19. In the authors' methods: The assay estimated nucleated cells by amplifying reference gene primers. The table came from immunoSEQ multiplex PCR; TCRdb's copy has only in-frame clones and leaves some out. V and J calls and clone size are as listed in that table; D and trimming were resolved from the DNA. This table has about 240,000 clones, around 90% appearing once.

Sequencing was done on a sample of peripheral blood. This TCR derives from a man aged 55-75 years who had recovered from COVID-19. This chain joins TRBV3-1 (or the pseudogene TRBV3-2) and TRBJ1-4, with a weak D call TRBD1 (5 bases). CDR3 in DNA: TGTGCCAGCAGCCAAGCCAGCGGGGCGCGTCTGTTTTTT. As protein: CASSQASGARLFF.